These T cell receptor beta chains were read from a single sample in a study of human T cells and chemical hapten exposure. TCRdb itself ran the RACE reads through MiXCR, one entry per CDR3 protein. The table includes about 130,000 distinct CDR3 sequences, about 9.4% detected once. The sample taken for sequencing was whole blood. The receptors derive from a male donor in good health. Some clones in this sample may be carry-over from other donors' samples. CDR3s include the opening cysteine and the closing phenylalanine or tryptophan. D genes are given only for firm matches. Expanded clones get a size class; other rows say once, few or many, or leave the size out.

clone_size	d_call	cdr3_length	v_call	j_call	cdr3_nt	cdr3_aa
.	.	14	TRBV7-9	TRBJ1-1	TGTGCCAGCAGTTTTATTGGGGGGGACACTGAAGCTTTCTTT	CASSFIGGDTEAFF
many	TRBD1	13	TRBV20-1	TRBJ2-7	TGCAGTGCTGGGGGACAGAGAACCTACGAGCAGTACTTC	CSAGGQRTYEQYF
many	.	15	TRBV5-1	TRBJ2-1	TGCGCCAGCAGCGGCGAAGGAGGGACCAACAATGAGCAGTTCTTC	CASSGEGGTNNEQFF
many	.	15	TRBV18	TRBJ1-1	TGTGCCAGCTCACCCCCGACATGGGGGGACACTGAAGCTTTCTTT	CASSPPTWGDTEAFF
.	.	13	TRBV7-9	TRBJ1-2	TGTGCCAGCAGCTTACCCAAGCCCTATGGCTACACCTTC	CASSLPKPYGYTF
few	.	16	TRBV19	TRBJ1-1	TGTGCCAGTAGTATAAAGGGGCCCAAGACGAACACTGAAGCTTTCTTT	CASSIKGPKTNTEAFF
many	TRBD2	13	TRBV20-1	TRBJ2-1	TGCAGTGCTGGACTAGAGGGCTACAATGAGCAGTTCTTC	CSAGLEGYNEQFF
.	TRBD2	15	TRBV7-3	TRBJ2-3	TGTGCCAGCAGCCTGCTAGCGGGAAGCACAGATACGCAGTATTTT	CASSLLAGSTDTQYF
.	.	12	TRBV6-1	TRBJ1-5	TGTGCCAGCAGAGGACCCGCTCAGCCCCAGCATTTT	CASRGPAQPQHF
many	TRBD1	13	TRBV25-1	TRBJ1-1	TGTGCCAGCAGGGGGGGGACAGTTGATGAAGCTTTCTTT	CASRGGTVDEAFF
few	.	13	TRBV7-9	TRBJ1-1	TGTGCCAGCAGCTTAGCGGAGGGATATGAAGCTTTCTTT	CASSLAEGYEAFF
many	TRBD1	14	TRBV5-6	TRBJ1-1	TGTGCCAGCAGCCAGGGGGCTAAGAACACTGAAGCTTTCTTT	CASSQGAKNTEAFF
.	.	12	TRBV14	TRBJ1-2	TGTGCCAGCAGCCAAGATACGGATGGCTACACCTTC	CASSQDTDGYTF
many	.	15	TRBV12-3/TRBV12-4	TRBJ1-5	TGTGCCAGCAGTTTCGGCAGCAATAGCAATCAGCCCCAGCATTTT	CASSFGSNSNQPQHF
many	.	13	TRBV5-1	TRBJ1-5	TGCGCCAGCAGGGAGAGGAGCAATCAGCCCCAGCATTTT	CASRERSNQPQHF
.	.	13	TRBV20-1	TRBJ2-1	TGCAGTGCTAGAGATCAAACCTACAATGAGCAGTTCTTC	CSARDQTYNEQFF
many	TRBD1	14	TRBV6-2/TRBV6-3	TRBJ1-5	TGTGCCAGCAGTTCAGGGGGCTGGGGTCAGCCCCAGCATTTT	CASSSGGWGQPQHF
.	.	15	TRBV9	TRBJ1-1	TGTGCCAGCAAGGCGGGGGGGGACGGCAACACTGAAGCTTTCTTT	CASKAGGDGNTEAFF
.	TRBD2	13	TRBV20-1	TRBJ2-5	TGCAGTGCCCCTCTAGCGGGAGATGAGACCCAGTACTTC	CSAPLAGDETQYF
.	TRBD1	16	TRBV20-1	TRBJ2-2	TGCAGTGCTCCCCAAGAACAGGGGCCCTACACCGGGGAGCTGTTTTTT	CSAPQEQGPYTGELFF
many	.	15	TRBV3-1	TRBJ2-1	TGTGCCAGCAGCCAAGTGAGCGTCGCCGACAATGAGCAGTTCTTC	CASSQVSVADNEQFF
few	.	16	TRBV7-9	TRBJ2-1	TGTGCCAGCAGCTCCCGAGAAGGGAGGACCTACAATGAGCAGTTCTTC	CASSSREGRTYNEQFF
few	.	13	TRBV6-4	TRBJ1-1	TGTGCCAGCAGCGTGGGGACGAACACTGAAGCTTTCTTT	CASSVGTNTEAFF
.	TRBD1	12	TRBV30	TRBJ1-1	TGTGCCTGGGGGACAGGGAACACTGAAGCTTTCTTT	CAWGTGNTEAFF
few	.	15	TRBV2	TRBJ1-6	TGTGCCAGCAGTGAAGAGGCCCTTTCTGGAGCACCCCTCCACTTT	CASSEEALSGAPLHF
.	.	19	TRBV11-2	TRBJ2-2	TGTGCCAGCAGTCCCACGGGACTTTTCTCAATATCTTTTGCCGGGGAGCTGTTTTTT	CASSPTGLFSISFAGELFF
.	.	16	TRBV7-9	TRBJ2-7	TGTGCCAGCAGCTTAGCGCCGGGGCAGGGCAACCACGAGCAGTACTTC	CASSLAPGQGNHEQYF
many	.	15	TRBV12-5	TRBJ1-4	TGTGCTAGTGGTTTGGACCAAGGAACTAATGAAAAACTGTTTTTT	CASGLDQGTNEKLFF
.	TRBD1	17	TRBV6-2/TRBV6-3	TRBJ2-7	TGTGCCAGCAGTTACTCCCCAACAGGGGCCATTTCCTACGAGCAGTACTTC	CASSYSPTGAISYEQYF
many	.	13	TRBV7-9	TRBJ2-3	TGTGCCAGCAGCCCCTCCAGCACAGATACGCAGTATTTT	CASSPSSTDTQYF
.	TRBD1	15	TRBV20-1	TRBJ2-1	TGCAGTGCTAGATCGGACAGGGTCGGGTACAATGAGCAGTTCTTC	CSARSDRVGYNEQFF